Listed below are T cell receptor beta chains from one sample, sequenced in a study of cytomegalovirus exposure and HLA in healthy donors. Assay: immunoSEQ multiplex PCR; the TCRdb copy retains only in-frame clones and omits some. The sample consists of approximately 300,000 clones, roughly 87% of them appearing once. The sequenced sample was PBMCs. Receptors were obtained from a woman in her twenties or thirties in good health and CMV-seropositive. Each CDR3 is given with its conserved first and last residue. Each record gives: CDR3 length, clone size, J gene, V gene, D gene, CDR3 protein, CDR3 DNA. A D gene is named only where the DNA matches it firmly. Not all rows give a size; the values are once, few, many and, for expanded clones, a class.

length: 13
size: .
J: TRBJ1-5
V: TRBV5-1
D: .
CDR3: CASSLRPDQPQHF
DNA: TGCGCCAGCAGCTTGCGGCCCGATCAGCCCCAGCATTTT

length: 13
size: .
J: TRBJ1-6
V: TRBV2
D: .
CDR3: CARGGVDNSPLHF
DNA: TGTGCCAGAGGGGGGGTAGATAATTCACCCCTCCACTTT

length: 16
size: .
J: TRBJ2-2
V: TRBV2
D: TRBD2
CDR3: CASLRVAGGPNGELFF
DNA: TGTGCCAGCCTCAGGGTAGCGGGAGGGCCTAACGGGGAGCTGTTTTTT

length: 16
size: .
J: TRBJ2-2
V: TRBV7-7
D: TRBD2
CDR3: CASSLSFGGGTGELFF
DNA: TGTGCCAGCAGCTTAAGTTTCGGCGGGGGCACCGGGGAGCTGTTTTTT

length: 16
size: .
J: TRBJ1-2
V: TRBV13
D: .
CDR3: CASSSPERVGNYGYTF
DNA: TGTGCCAGCAGCTCGCCGGAGAGGGTGGGAAACTATGGCTACACCTTC

length: 15
size: .
J: TRBJ2-3
V: TRBV4-3
D: TRBD1
CDR3: CASSQATGVTDTQYF
DNA: TGCGCCAGCAGCCAAGCGACAGGGGTTACAGATACGCAGTATTTT

length: 15
size: .
J: TRBJ1-5
V: TRBV28
D: .
CDR3: CASRGDGSRYQPQHF
DNA: TGTGCCAGCAGAGGGGATGGGTCTCGGTATCAGCCCCAGCATTTT

length: 15
size: few
J: TRBJ2-2
V: TRBV7-9
D: .
CDR3: CASSSPGGNTGELFF
DNA: TGTGCCAGCAGCTCCCCTGGCGGGAACACCGGGGAGCTGTTTTTT

length: 15
size: .
J: TRBJ1-2
V: TRBV27
D: TRBD1
CDR3: CASSVHRGLNYGYTF
DNA: TGTGCCAGCAGTGTTCACAGGGGCCTCAACTATGGCTACACCTTC

length: 17
size: .
J: TRBJ2-1
V: TRBV9
D: .
CDR3: CASSGGDRQASYNEQFF
DNA: TGTGCCAGCAGCGGAGGAGATCGGCAGGCCTCCTACAATGAGCAGTTCTTC

length: 16
size: .
J: TRBJ2-7
V: TRBV27
D: TRBD2
CDR3: CASSAGRLAGYHEQYF
DNA: TGTGCCAGCAGTGCCGGGCGACTAGCGGGATACCACGAGCAGTACTTC

length: 16
size: .
J: TRBJ1-2
V: TRBV7-6
D: .
CDR3: CASSPFKGAPNYGYTF
DNA: TGTGCCAGCAGCCCGTTCAAAGGGGCCCCTAACTATGGCTACACCTTC

length: 16
size: .
J: TRBJ2-5
V: TRBV25-1
D: .
CDR3: CASSEGLVGGQETQYF
DNA: TGTGCCAGCAGTGAAGGTCTAGTCGGGGGTCAAGAGACCCAGTACTTC

length: 13
size: .
J: TRBJ2-7
V: TRBV29-1
D: TRBD2
CDR3: CSVRDGRGYEQYF
DNA: TGCAGCGTCAGGGACGGGAGGGGCTACGAGCAGTACTTC

length: 15
size: .
J: TRBJ2-7
V: TRBV14
D: TRBD1
CDR3: CASSPTRGLSYEQYF
DNA: TGTGCCAGCAGCCCGACAAGGGGGCTTTCCTACGAGCAGTACTTC

length: 18
size: .
J: TRBJ2-5
V: TRBV5-6
D: TRBD2
CDR3: CASSRISSQRGPEETQYF
DNA: TGTGCCAGCAGCCGCATCTCCTCTCAGCGGGGCCCGGAAGAGACCCAGTACTTC